Presented here are 2 T cell receptor beta chains from one specimen sequenced in a study of CD8+CD57+ T cells in acquired aplastic anemia. The study profiled TCR beta VDJ and CDR3 using genomic DNA as template. TCRdb itself ran the reads through MiXCR, one entry per CDR3 protein. The sample consists of more than 150,000 distinct CDR3 sequences, around 50% of them appearing once. Patients chosen for sequencing had shown CD8+CD57+ cell expansion by flow cytometry. Sequenced sample: sorted CD4+, CD8+, or CD8+CD57+ T cells (not recorded which) from PBMCs. The receptors were gathered from a human donor with aplastic anemia.

A remark on this clonotype: A read error may account for a junction end that differs from germline. The genes are TRBV10-1 and TRBJ1-2; no clear D. The CDR3 consists of 16 residues. Germline V gene lookup returns CDR1 WNHNN and CDR2 SYGVQD (reference sequence). The CDR3 loop reads CASSSGGRTLPYGYTF. As DNA, the CDR3 is TGTGCCAGCAGCTCGGGAGGGCGGACGTTGCCCTATGGCTACACCTTC.

This clonotype was counted many times. In DNA, the CDR3 is TGCAGTGCTAGAGATCCGGGCAGGATGAACACTGAAGCTTTCTTT. Translated, it gives CSARDPGRMNTEAFF. V gene TRBV20-1 combines with J gene TRBJ1-1, with D uncertain. The ends were cut back, 0 bases at V and 0 bases at J, with 11 bases in the middle. This CDR3 has 15 amino acids. Germline CDR1 reads DFQATT; CDR2 reads SNEGSKA (reference sequence).